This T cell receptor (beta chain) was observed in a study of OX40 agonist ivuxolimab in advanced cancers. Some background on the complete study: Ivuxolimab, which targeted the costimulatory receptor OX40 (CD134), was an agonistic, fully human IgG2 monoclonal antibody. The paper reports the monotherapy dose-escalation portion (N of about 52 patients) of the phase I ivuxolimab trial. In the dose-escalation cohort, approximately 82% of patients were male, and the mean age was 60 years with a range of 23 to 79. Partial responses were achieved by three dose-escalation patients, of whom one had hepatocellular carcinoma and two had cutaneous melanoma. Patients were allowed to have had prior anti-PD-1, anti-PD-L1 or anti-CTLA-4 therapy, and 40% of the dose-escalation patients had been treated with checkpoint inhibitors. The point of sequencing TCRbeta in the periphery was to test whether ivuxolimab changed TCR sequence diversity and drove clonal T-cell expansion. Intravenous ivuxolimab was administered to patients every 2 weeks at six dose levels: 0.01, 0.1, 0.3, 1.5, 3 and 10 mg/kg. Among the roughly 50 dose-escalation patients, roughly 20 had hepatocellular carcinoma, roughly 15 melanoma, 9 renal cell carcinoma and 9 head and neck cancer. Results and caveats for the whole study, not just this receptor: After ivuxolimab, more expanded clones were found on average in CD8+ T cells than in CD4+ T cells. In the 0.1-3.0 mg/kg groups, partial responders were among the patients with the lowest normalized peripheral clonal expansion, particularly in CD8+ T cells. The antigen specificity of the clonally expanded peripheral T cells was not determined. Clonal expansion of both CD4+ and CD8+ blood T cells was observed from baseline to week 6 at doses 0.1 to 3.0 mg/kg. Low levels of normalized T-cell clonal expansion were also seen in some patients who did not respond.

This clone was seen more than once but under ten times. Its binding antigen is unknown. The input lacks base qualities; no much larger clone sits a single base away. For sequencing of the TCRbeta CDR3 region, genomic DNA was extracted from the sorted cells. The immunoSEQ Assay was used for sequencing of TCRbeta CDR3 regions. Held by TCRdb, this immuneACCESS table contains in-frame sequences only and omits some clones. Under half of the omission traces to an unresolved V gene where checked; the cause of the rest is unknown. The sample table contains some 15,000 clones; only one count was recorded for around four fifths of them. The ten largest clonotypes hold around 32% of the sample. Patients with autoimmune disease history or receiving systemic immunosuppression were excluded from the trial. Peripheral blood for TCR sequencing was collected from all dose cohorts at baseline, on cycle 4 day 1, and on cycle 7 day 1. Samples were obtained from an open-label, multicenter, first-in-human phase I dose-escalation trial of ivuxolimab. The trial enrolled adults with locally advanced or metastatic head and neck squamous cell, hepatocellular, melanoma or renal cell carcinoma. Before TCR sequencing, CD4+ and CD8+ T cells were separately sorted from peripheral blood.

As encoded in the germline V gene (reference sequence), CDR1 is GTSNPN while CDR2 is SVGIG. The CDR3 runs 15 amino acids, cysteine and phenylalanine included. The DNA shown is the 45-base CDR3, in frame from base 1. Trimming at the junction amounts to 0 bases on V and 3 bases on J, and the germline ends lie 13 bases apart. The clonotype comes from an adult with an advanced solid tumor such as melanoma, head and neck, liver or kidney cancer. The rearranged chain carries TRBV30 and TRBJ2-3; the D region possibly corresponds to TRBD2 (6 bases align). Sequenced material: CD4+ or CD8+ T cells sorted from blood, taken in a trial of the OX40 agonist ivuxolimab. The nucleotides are TGTGCCTGGAGTGTAATACCGGGGAGGACAGATACGCAGTATTTT. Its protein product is CAWSVIPGRTDTQYF.